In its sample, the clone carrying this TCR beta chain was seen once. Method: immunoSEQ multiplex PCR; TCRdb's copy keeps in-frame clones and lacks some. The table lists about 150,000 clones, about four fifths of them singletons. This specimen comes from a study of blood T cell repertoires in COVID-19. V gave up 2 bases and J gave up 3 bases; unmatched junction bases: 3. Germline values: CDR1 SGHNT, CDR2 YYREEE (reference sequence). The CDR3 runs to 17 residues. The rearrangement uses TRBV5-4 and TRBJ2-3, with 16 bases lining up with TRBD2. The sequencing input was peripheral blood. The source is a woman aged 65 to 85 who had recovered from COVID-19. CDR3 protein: CASSFPGLAGGTDTQYF. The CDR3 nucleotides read TGTGCCAGCAGCTTCCCGGGACTAGCGGGGGGGACAGATACGCAGTATTTT.